This T cell receptor (beta chain) was recovered during a study of T cell responses to AZD1222 COVID-19 vaccine. Turning to this clone: What it binds is unknown.

This CDR3 is 16 amino acids long. The germline CDR1 and CDR2 sequences are LGHNA and YSLEER. V was clipped by 4 bases and J by 3 bases; unmatched bases: 10. Study outcomes and limitations: Clonal diversity was possibly underestimated; the donors were predominantly white British and more often female.

Produced via immunoSEQ multiplex PCR; TCRdb's table is partial and in-frame only. The sample includes about 75,000 clones, around 89% of them seen just once. This sample comprised peripheral blood, obtained 28 days after the second dose of the MenACWY control vaccine. The sequence was collected from an adult who received the MenACWY meningococcal vaccine as a control. The rearrangement links TRBV4-3 to TRBJ2-3, with 7 bases that match TRBD1. CDR3 sequence: CASSLTIGGLTDTQYF. CDR3 DNA: TGCGCCAGCAGCCTCACTATAGGGGGCCTAACAGATACGCAGTATTTT.